The rows below give T cell receptor beta chains drawn from one sample of a study of T cells in localized non-small cell lung cancer. Method: immunoSEQ multiplex PCR; TCRdb's copy keeps in-frame clones and lacks some. The repertoire holds around 30,000 clones, with approximately 90% as singletons. The sample consisted of PBMCs, taken before any cancer treatment. These receptors were collected from a man aged 40 to 75 with stage II lung adenocarcinoma. CDR3s include the opening cysteine and the closing phenylalanine or tryptophan. Each record gives: J gene, D gene, clone size, V gene, CDR3 DNA, CDR3 protein. A D gene is named only where the DNA matches it firmly. Part of the rows lack a size; the others show once, few, many or a class for expanded clones.

TRBJ2-7	.	once	TRBV2	TGTGCCAGCGGCGAAGGGCTCCACGAGCAGTACTTC	CASGEGLHEQYF
TRBJ2-1	TRBD1	.	TRBV5-1	TGCGCCAGCAGCAGGGACAGGGATGTCCATGAGCAGTTCTTC	CASSRDRDVHEQFF
TRBJ2-5	TRBD2	.	TRBV29-1	TGCAGCGTTACCCTAGCGGGAGTAGGGGAGACCCAGTACTTC	CSVTLAGVGETQYF
TRBJ2-2	.	.	TRBV7-8	TGTGCCAGCAGCTTAGTCGACACCGGGGAGCTGTTTTTT	CASSLVDTGELFF
TRBJ2-1	.	.	TRBV4-2	TGTGCCAGCAGCCGTTGGGGGGACTCCTACAATGAGCAGTTCTTC	CASSRWGDSYNEQFF
TRBJ2-7	.	.	TRBV6-1	TGTGCCAGCAGACCACCGACGGTCTACGAGCAGTACTTC	CASRPPTVYEQYF
TRBJ2-5	.	.	TRBV9	TGTGCCAGCAGTCGTAGTGGTCAGGGTCAAGAGACCCAGTACTTC	CASSRSGQGQETQYF
TRBJ2-1	TRBD2	.	TRBV9	TGTGCCAGCAGCGCCACTAGCGGATTAAACAATGAGCAGTTCTTC	CASSATSGLNNEQFF
TRBJ2-1	.	.	TRBV7-6	TGTGCCAGCAGCTTAACCTTTGTGGGGGACGGCCGCCATGAGCAGTTCTTC	CASSLTFVGDGRHEQFF
TRBJ1-5	TRBD1	.	TRBV7-6	TGTGCCAGCAGCAGAGACAGGGGGAGCAATCAGCCCCAGCATTTT	CASSRDRGSNQPQHF
TRBJ2-2	TRBD1	.	TRBV7-7	TGTGCCAGCAGTCTTGGACAGGGGACCGGGGAGCTGTTTTTT	CASSLGQGTGELFF
TRBJ2-2	TRBD1	.	TRBV11-3	TGTGCCAGCAGCTACCCGGGGACAGGGTTTCTAGGCGCGAACACCGGGGAGCTGTTTTTT	CASSYPGTGFLGANTGELFF
TRBJ2-7	.	.	TRBV19	TGTGCCAGTAGTATAGGCGGCGGACCCTACGAGCAGTACTTC	CASSIGGGPYEQYF
TRBJ2-2	TRBD2	.	TRBV7-9	TGTGCCAGCAGTGGCGGACTAGCGCACACCGGGGAGCTGTTTTTT	CASSGGLAHTGELFF
TRBJ2-7	.	.	TRBV28	TGTGCCAGCAGTTTCATAGGGGAATCAATATACGAGCAGTACTTC	CASSFIGESIYEQYF
TRBJ2-5	TRBD2	.	TRBV13	TGTGCCAGCAGCTCCGGGACTAGCCACCAAGAGACCCAGTACTTC	CASSSGTSHQETQYF
TRBJ2-7	.	.	TRBV2	TGTGCCAGCAGTGAGGGAGTAAGGGTGAGCGAGCAGTACTTC	CASSEGVRVSEQYF
TRBJ2-3	TRBD2	.	TRBV19	TGTGCCAGTACCCGGGGGGGGCCTGTAGGCACAGATACGCAGTATTTT	CASTRGGPVGTDTQYF
TRBJ1-1	TRBD1	.	TRBV2	TGTGCCGCCGGGACAGGGAACACTGAAGCTTTCTTT	CAAGTGNTEAFF
TRBJ2-5	TRBD2	.	TRBV7-9	TGTGCCAGCAGCTTAGCGCTCGCTAGCGGGAGAGGGGAGACCCAGTACTTC	CASSLALASGRGETQYF
TRBJ1-1	.	.	TRBV7-8	TGTGCCAGTGCGGGGGGGGCCGTGACTGAAGCTTTCTTT	CASAGGAVTEAFF
TRBJ2-5	TRBD1	.	TRBV10-3	TGTGCCATCAGCTGGACAGGCCAAGAGACCCAGTACTTC	CAISWTGQETQYF
TRBJ2-7	.	.	TRBV4-1	TGCGCCAGCAGCCCGGCGGAGGGGGCGGGAGCCGGTTTCGGCGAGCAGTACTTC	CASSPAEGAGAGFGEQYF
TRBJ2-3	.	.	TRBV28	TGTGCCAGCAGTTTAGGCAGGTCGACAGATACGCAGTATTTT	CASSLGRSTDTQYF
TRBJ2-7	.	.	TRBV2	TGTGCCAGCAGTGACGCGGGATACTACGAGCAGTACTTC	CASSDAGYYEQYF
TRBJ2-7	.	.	TRBV21-1	TGTGCCAGCAGCGGACGACTTGAATACGAGCAGTACTTC	CASSGRLEYEQYF
TRBJ2-7	.	few	TRBV28	TGTGCCAGCACTACCCACGGGGGGCTAGGCGGGCAGTACTTC	CASTTHGGLGGQYF
TRBJ1-2	TRBD1	.	TRBV28	TGTGCCAGCAGCCGCGGCCGATACCGGGACAGGGGAGATACATCCTATGGCTACACCTTC	CASSRGRYRDRGDTSYGYTF
TRBJ2-1	.	once	TRBV29-1	TGCAGCGGGCGGATCTCCTACAATGAGCAGTTCTTC	CSGRISYNEQFF
TRBJ1-2	TRBD1	.	TRBV19	TGTGCCAGTAGTATTCGATCCGGGACAGGGGATGGCTACACCTTC	CASSIRSGTGDGYTF
TRBJ2-2	.	.	TRBV18	TGTGCCAGCTCACCAGGGAGCCAACGTGGCACCGGGGAGCTGTTTTTT	CASSPGSQRGTGELFF
TRBJ1-6	.	.	TRBV19	TGTGCCAGTAGTATTTGGGGGAATTCACCCCTCCACTTT	CASSIWGNSPLHF
TRBJ2-2	TRBD1	once	TRBV9	TGTGCCAGCAACAGGGGGGATACCACCGGGGAGCTGTTTTTT	CASNRGDTTGELFF
TRBJ2-5	.	.	TRBV5-1	TGCGCCAGCAGCTTGGAGGCAGGGCAAGAGACCCAGTACTTC	CASSLEAGQETQYF
TRBJ2-3	TRBD2	.	TRBV7-2	TGTGCCAGCAGCTCCCGGTGGGGGAGGGCCGGTGGGACAGATACGCAGTATTTT	CASSSRWGRAGGTDTQYF
TRBJ2-3	.	.	TRBV6-1	TGTGCCAGCAGTGATGATTGGGCTAGCGTAGATACGCAGTATTTT	CASSDDWASVDTQYF
TRBJ2-5	TRBD2	once	TRBV5-1	TGCGCCAGCAGCTGGAACCCGGGACTAGCGGGAGAAGAGACCCAGTACTTC	CASSWNPGLAGEETQYF
TRBJ2-3	.	once	TRBV5-1	TGCGCCACCCGGGGGGCTGGAGATACGCAGTATTTT	CATRGAGDTQYF
TRBJ2-1	TRBD1	.	TRBV19	TGTGCCAGTAGTATGGGACAGGGAGGTAGCGACAATGAGCAGTTCTTC	CASSMGQGGSDNEQFF
TRBJ2-1	TRBD2	.	TRBV7-3	TGTGCCAGCAGCTTATCGGGAGGCGAGCAGTTCTTC	CASSLSGGEQFF